Listed below are T cell receptor beta chains from one sample, sequenced in a study of OX40 agonist ivuxolimab in advanced cancers. Libraries were prepared by immunoSEQ multiplex PCR; TCRdb keeps only in-frame clonotypes and omits some of them. Among about 65,000 clones listed, roughly 84% were seen once. The material sequenced was CD4+ or CD8+ T cells sorted from blood, taken in a trial of the OX40 agonist ivuxolimab. These receptor sequences come from an adult with an advanced solid tumor such as melanoma, head and neck, liver or kidney cancer. The CDR3 runs from the conserved cysteine through the conserved F or W. The D gene is left open where the match is weak. Not all rows give a size; the values are once, few, many and, for expanded clones, a class.

NA	NA	TRBV7-3	TRBJ1-6	TGTGCCAGCAGCTCCCAGGGCAGTCTGGATTCACCCCTCCACTTT	CASSSQGSLDSPLHF
NA	TRBD1	TRBV5-1	TRBJ1-6	TGCGCCAGCAGCTTGGTAGGCAGGGGGGAAAATTCACCCCTCCACTTT	CASSLVGRGENSPLHF
NA	NA	TRBV7-3	TRBJ2-1	TGTGCCAGCAGCCCCGGGGGGCAGAATGAGCAGTTCTTC	CASSPGGQNEQFF
NA	NA	TRBV6-1	TRBJ1-2	TGTGCCAGCATAGGGGTTGGGAACTATGGCTACACCTTC	CASIGVGNYGYTF
NA	NA	TRBV4-2	TRBJ1-6	TGTGCCAGCAGCCAAGATGGGGATTTCTATAATTCACCCCTCCACTTT	CASSQDGDFYNSPLHF
NA	TRBD2	TRBV7-3	TRBJ2-7	TGTGCCAGCAGCGCGGGGGGGACTGAGCAGTACTTC	CASSAGGTEQYF
NA	NA	TRBV27	TRBJ1-5	TGTGCCAGGAGCAGTTTGTACCCCCTCGACAGGTGGTTTAGTCAGCCCCAGCATTTT	CARSSLYPLDRWFSQPQHF
NA	NA	TRBV2	TRBJ2-5	TGTGCCAGCAGTGAAGCGCGTGCTAGCAGTCAGACCCAGTACTTC	CASSEARASSQTQYF
NA	NA	TRBV12-5	TRBJ1-1	TGTGCTAGTGGTCTTAAAGAGAACACTGAAGCTTTCTTT	CASGLKENTEAFF
NA	NA	TRBV5-6	TRBJ2-7	TGTGCCAGCAGAAAAGGGTCATATGGCAGTGCCCCTCGGTACGAGCAGTACTTC	CASRKGSYGSAPRYEQYF
NA	TRBD2	TRBV5-4	TRBJ2-1	TGTGCCAGCAGCGTCGTGGGACTAGAGAACAATGAGCAGTTCTTC	CASSVVGLENNEQFF
NA	TRBD2	TRBV11-2	TRBJ2-1	TGTGCCAGCAGCAAGGGACTAATGAGCTCCTACAATGAGCAGTTCTTC	CASSKGLMSSYNEQFF
NA	NA	TRBV7-9	TRBJ1-1	TGTGCCAGCAGCCTAAGTTCCCAGAACACTGAAGCTTTCTTT	CASSLSSQNTEAFF
once	TRBD1	TRBV29-1	TRBJ2-3	TGCAGCGTTGAAGGGACAGGAACAGATACGCAGTATTTT	CSVEGTGTDTQYF
NA	NA	TRBV19	TRBJ2-3	TGTGCCAGTAGTCAGGGGTTGCCAGATACGCAGTATTTT	CASSQGLPDTQYF
medium-sized	TRBD1	TRBV7-2	TRBJ1-1	TGTGCCAGCAGCCTCGACAGGGGCCGGAACACTGAAGCTTTCTTT	CASSLDRGRNTEAFF
NA	NA	TRBV27	TRBJ1-3	TGTGCCAGCAGTTTATCGGGGCAGGGAGGAAACACCATATATTTT	CASSLSGQGGNTIYF
NA	NA	TRBV6-1	TRBJ1-1	TGTGCCAGCAGTGAACCCCGTTTTGGTTTCTTT	CASSEPRFGFF
NA	NA	TRBV4-3	TRBJ2-2	TGCGCCAGCAGCCAAGCTCACTACACCGGGGAGCTGTTTTTT	CASSQAHYTGELFF
NA	TRBD2	TRBV4-2	TRBJ2-1	TGTGCCAGCAGCCAAGTAGGCGGGGGGGCCTACAATGAGCAGTTCTTC	CASSQVGGGAYNEQFF
once	NA	TRBV7-8	TRBJ1-2	TGTGCCAGCAGCCCCGGTCGCAGCCTGGCCCTGGGCTACACCTTC	CASSPGRSLALGYTF
few	NA	TRBV30	TRBJ1-1	TGTGCCTGGAGAGCAGACCGTGGGACTGAAGCTTTCTTT	CAWRADRGTEAFF
NA	NA	TRBV5-1	TRBJ2-7	TGCGCCAGCAGCTTCCAGGGAGGAGACGAGCAGTACTTC	CASSFQGGDEQYF
NA	NA	TRBV27	TRBJ1-5	TGTGCCAGCAGTTTAGGCCGCGATCAGCCCCAGCATTTT	CASSLGRDQPQHF
NA	NA	TRBV19	TRBJ1-5	TGTGCCAGTAATCCGGGACAACGCAATCAGCCCCAGCATTTT	CASNPGQRNQPQHF
NA	NA	TRBV4-3	TRBJ1-1	TGCGCCAGCAGCGTTCAGGGTGGCGACACTGAAGCTTTCTTT	CASSVQGGDTEAFF
NA	TRBD1	TRBV10-1	TRBJ2-5	TGCGCCAGCAGTCCCGGGACAGGGCTTCAAGAGACCCAGTACTTC	CASSPGTGLQETQYF
NA	TRBD1	TRBV4-3	TRBJ2-3	TGCGCCAGCAGCCAAGAAGGGCCAGGGGGCCGAACAGATACGCAGTATTTT	CASSQEGPGGRTDTQYF
NA	NA	TRBV12-1	TRBJ2-6	TGTGCCAGCAGCAACTGTCATGTACAAAGTCGGGCCAACGTCCTGACTTTC	CASSNCHVQSRANVLTF
NA	NA	TRBV9	TRBJ2-3	TGTGCCAGCAGCGTAGGGAGGGGGCAGGGATTAGATACGCAGTATTTT	CASSVGRGQGLDTQYF
once	TRBD2	TRBV2	TRBJ2-7	TGTGCCAGCAGTGTTTTGACTAGCGGGGGGGAGCAGTACTTC	CASSVLTSGGEQYF
once	TRBD1	TRBV5-6	TRBJ1-4	TGTGCCAGCAGCTTTTTACAAGGGGGCTCGAATGAAAAACTGTTTTTT	CASSFLQGGSNEKLFF
NA	TRBD1	TRBV5-1	TRBJ1-1	TGCGCCAGCAGCGCCACAGGGGCCCGAACTGAAGCTTTCTTT	CASSATGARTEAFF
NA	TRBD1	TRBV11-1	TRBJ1-2	TGTGCCAGCAGCCAGGGACAGGGAGGAGGCTACACCTTC	CASSQGQGGGYTF
NA	NA	TRBV5-1	TRBJ1-4	TGCGCCAGCAGCTTGGCCGGGTTAGGAGAAAAACTGTTTTTT	CASSLAGLGEKLFF
NA	NA	TRBV6-5	TRBJ2-1	TGTGCCAGCAGTTACTCGATGACGGGCAATGAGCAGTTCTTC	CASSYSMTGNEQFF
NA	NA	TRBV27	TRBJ1-5	TGTGCCAGCAGTTTAGTAGGGGGCAATCAGCCCCAGCATTTT	CASSLVGGNQPQHF
NA	TRBD1	TRBV29-1	TRBJ2-7	TGCAGCGTGGAGACAGGGCTTCTCTCCTACGAGCAGTACTTC	CSVETGLLSYEQYF
NA	TRBD2	TRBV7-9	TRBJ2-1	TGTGCCAGCAGCTTACCTAGGCGACTAGCGGGTTTTTACAATGAGCAGTTCTTC	CASSLPRRLAGFYNEQFF
NA	NA	TRBV12-5	TRBJ1-3	TGTGCTAGTGGTACCACAGGAAACTCTGGAAACACCATATATTTT	CASGTTGNSGNTIYF
NA	NA	TRBV7-9	TRBJ1-5	TGTGCCAGCAGCCGAGAACCCAATCAGCCCCAGCATTTT	CASSREPNQPQHF
NA	NA	TRBV5-1	TRBJ2-7	TGCGCCAGCAGCTTGATCCTGGACAGCCTGTCGTCCTACGAGCAGTACTTC	CASSLILDSLSSYEQYF
NA	NA	TRBV10-3	TRBJ2-5	TGTGCCATCAGGACCGGGACATCCGAGACCCAGTACTTC	CAIRTGTSETQYF
NA	TRBD1	TRBV11-2	TRBJ1-1	TGTGCCAGCAGCTTAGACCCCGACAGGGGGCGCGAAGGGGACACTGAAGCTTTCTTT	CASSLDPDRGREGDTEAFF
NA	TRBD2	TRBV7-8	TRBJ2-1	TGTGCCAGCAGCTTAACGAGCGGGGGTTATTCCTACAATGAGCAGTTCTTC	CASSLTSGGYSYNEQFF
NA	NA	TRBV20-1	TRBJ2-3	TGCAGTGCCCCCTCCGGGAAGACGCAGTATTTT	CSAPSGKTQYF
NA	NA	TRBV5-1	TRBJ1-4	TGCGCCAGCAGCTTGGGAGGGAGTAAAACTAATGAAAAACTGTTTTTT	CASSLGGSKTNEKLFF
NA	NA	TRBV5-1	TRBJ1-1	TGCGCCAGCAGCTTACCGACGGTGAACACTGAAGCTTTCTTT	CASSLPTVNTEAFF
NA	NA	TRBV7-2	TRBJ1-2	TGTGCCAGCAGCTTAGTTGGAGCTGCTAACTATGGCTACACCTTC	CASSLVGAANYGYTF
NA	NA	TRBV6-6	TRBJ2-5	TGTGCCAGCAGTTACGGGGGACCCCAAGAGACCCAGTACTTC	CASSYGGPQETQYF
NA	NA	TRBV5-1	TRBJ2-5	TGCGCCAGCACCCTACAGGGTGGTTTTGGGGAGACCCAGTACTTC	CASTLQGGFGETQYF
NA	TRBD1	TRBV5-4	TRBJ1-1	TGTGCCAGCGTACAGGGGCCCAGGGACACTGAAGCTTTCTTT	CASVQGPRDTEAFF
NA	NA	TRBV11-2	TRBJ2-7	TGTGCCAGCAGCTTTAACAGGGACTCCTACGAGCAGTACTTC	CASSFNRDSYEQYF
NA	NA	TRBV9	TRBJ2-3	TGTGCCAGCAGCTTCGGAAGCACAGATACGCAGTATTTT	CASSFGSTDTQYF
NA	TRBD2	TRBV5-1	TRBJ2-3	TGCGCCAGCAGCACACGGACCGGGACTAGCGGGGGGGCAGCAGATACGCAGTATTTT	CASSTRTGTSGGAADTQYF